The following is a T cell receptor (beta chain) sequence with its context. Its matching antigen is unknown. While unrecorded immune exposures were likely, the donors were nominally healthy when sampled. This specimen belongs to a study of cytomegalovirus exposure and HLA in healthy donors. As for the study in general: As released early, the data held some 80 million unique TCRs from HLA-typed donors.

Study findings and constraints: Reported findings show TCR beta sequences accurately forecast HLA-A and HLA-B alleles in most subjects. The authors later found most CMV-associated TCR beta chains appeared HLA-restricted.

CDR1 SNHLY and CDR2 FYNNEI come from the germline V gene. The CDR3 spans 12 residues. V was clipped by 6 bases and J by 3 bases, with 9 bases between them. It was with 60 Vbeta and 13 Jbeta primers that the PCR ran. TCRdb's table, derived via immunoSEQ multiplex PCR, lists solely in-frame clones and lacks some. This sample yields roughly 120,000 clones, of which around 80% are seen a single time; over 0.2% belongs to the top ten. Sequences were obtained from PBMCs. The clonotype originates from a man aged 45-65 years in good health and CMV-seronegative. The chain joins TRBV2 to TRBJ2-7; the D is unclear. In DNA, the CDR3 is TGTGCCAGCAGGCCCTCAGTCTACGAGCAGTACTTC. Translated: CASRPSVYEQYF.